The clone carrying this T cell receptor beta chain was counted ten times or more. Its antigen remains unknown. The data stem from a study of blood T cells in healthy people across ages. Study-level results: Since the PBMCs were unsorted, naive and antigen-experienced cells could not be conclusively compared.

A J-beta primer mix and a sample-barcoded 5' primer were used in a second PCR of about 6 to 12 cycles. TCRdb used MiXCR to reprocess the 5' RACE reads, holding one entry per CDR3 protein. This table has roughly 900,000 distinct CDR3 sequences, about 28% appearing once. The germline gives CDR1 MNHEY, CDR2 SMNVEV (reference sequence). The ends were cut back, 5 bases at V and 6 bases at J, with 15 bases in the middle. The CDR3 is 14 residues long. This chain links TRBV27 with TRBJ2-3, with D hard to call. The clonotype originates from a woman aged 80 or older in good health. Sequenced input: blood. In nucleotides, the CDR3 is TGTGCCAGCAGTGTTACCCCTAGGATTGATACGCAGTATTTT. This codes for CASSVTPRIDTQYF.